What follows are 10 T cell receptor beta chains derived from one specimen sequenced in a study of T cells in Graves' hyperthyroidism and ophthalmopathy. Regions amplified from RNA transcripts were the TCR beta CDR3 regions. The TCR CDR3 was amplified in a first-round RT-PCR using the HTBI primer set. Via MiXCR, TCRdb re-called the multiplex PCR reads, giving one row per CDR3 protein. In the table there are approximately 610,000 distinct CDR3 sequences, about 15% of which are singletons. What was sequenced was blood. These receptors all stem from a woman aged 40 to 50 with Graves' ophthalmopathy.

This clonotype appeared many times. V is TRBV30 and J is TRBJ1-5, with 7 bases lining up with TRBD1. The CDR3 runs 14 residues. Trimming cost V 3 bases and J 5 bases; bases outside gene matches: 7. Germline values: CDR1 GTSNPN, CDR2 SVGIG (reference sequence). CDR3: CAWRSGTVDQPQHF. CDR3 DNA: TGTGCCTGGAGATCAGGGACAGTCGATCAGCCCCAGCATTTT.

This clonotype was picked up many times. The V and J genes are TRBV20-1 and TRBJ2-5; TRBD2 agrees at 7 bases. This CDR3 contains 14 residues. CDR1 is DFQATT, CDR2 SNEGSKA, per germline (reference sequence). The junction had 11 bases not matched to a gene; V was cut back by 5 bases and J by 5 bases. The CDR3 nucleotides read TGCAGTGCTGCAAAGGGCGGGAGCTCTGAGACCCAGTACTTC. It specifies CSAAKGGSSETQYF.

This clonotype was counted many times. This rearrangement joins TRBV11-1 to TRBJ2-5; D is uncertain. Trimming shortened V by 8 bases and J by 5 bases, and 9 bases separated the two germline ends. Germline V gene lookup returns CDR1 SGHAT and CDR2 FQDESV (reference sequence). The CDR3 spans 11 residues. In nucleotides, the CDR3 is TGTGCCAGCGAAGATGTGGAGACCCAGTACTTC. It translates to CASEDVETQYF.

This clonotype appeared a few times. This chain links TRBV12-3 or TRBV12-4 with TRBJ2-2; 10 bases map to TRBD1. V lost 5 bases and J lost 7; bases outside the gene matches: 7. The CDR3 has 15 residues. The CDR3 region is CASSRGQGRIGELFF. The CDR3, as DNA: TGTGCCAGCAGTAGGGGACAGGGGAGGATCGGGGAGCTGTTTTTT.

The V gene is TRBV12-3 or TRBV12-4, the J gene TRBJ2-5, with 7 bases matching TRBD2. Germline trimming cut 7 bases from V and 4 bases from J; bases unmatched to any gene: 6. The CDR3 spans 13 residues. The CDR3 region has the DNA TGTGCCAGCACCCTTAGCGGGTTAGAGACCCAGTACTTC. Protein product: CASTLSGLETQYF.

Many counts were recorded for this clonotype. CDR3 protein: CASSLGADTVRSYEQYF. Written as DNA, the CDR3 is TGTGCCAGCAGCTTAGGCGCGGACACTGTGCGGTCCTACGAGCAGTACTTC. The J gene is TRBJ2-7, the V gene TRBV7-2, with D possibly matching TRBD1 (5 bases). The V and J ends lost 1 base and 1 base respectively, with 17 bases between them. CDR1 is SGHTA and CDR2 is FQGNSA in the germline V gene. The CDR3 is made up of 17 amino acids.

This clonotype was counted many times. The chain is built from TRBV6-1 and TRBJ1-1; 7 bases align to TRBD1. The CDR3 covers 14 residues. CDR1 is MNHNS and CDR2 is SASEGT in the germline V gene. J gave up 3 bases and V 4 bases, and 5 bases lay outside the gene matches. CDR3 nucleotide sequence: TGTGCCAGCAGTGCGGGACAGTACCACACTGAAGCTTTCTTT. Its protein is CASSAGQYHTEAFF.

This clonotype was found many times. The J gene is TRBJ2-5, the V gene TRBV28; possible D gene TRBD1, 6 bases. V lost 3 bases and J lost 1, with 9 bases in between. The CDR3 length is 14 residues. Germline V gene sequence: CDR1 MDHEN, CDR2 SYDVKM. The CDR3 DNA is TGTGCCAGCAGTTTGTCGGACAGCCAAGAGACCCAGTACTTC. The encoded protein is CASSLSDSQETQYF.

This clonotype was observed at least ten times. This sequence joins TRBV11-3 and TRBJ2-7; TRBD2 aligns across 7 bases. V lost 5 bases and J lost 4; bases outside the gene matches: 17. From germline, CDR1 is SGHNT and CDR2 YENEEA. This CDR3 comprises 17 residues. The CDR3 DNA follows: TGTGCCAGCAGCCAGGGTCTTATCGCGGGAGCAAAGTACGAGCAGTACTTC. Amino acids: CASSQGLIAGAKYEQYF.

The gene calls are TRBV7-2 and TRBJ1-1; D is unresolved. The length of the CDR3 is 15 residues. The V end lost 3 bases, the J end lost 0 bases, and 11 bases lay between the germline ends. Germline-derived CDR1 and CDR2 are SGHTA and FQGNSA. In nucleotides, the CDR3 is TGTGCCAGCAGCTTTCTCGGGATAATGAACACTGAAGCTTTCTTT. It is translated as CASSFLGIMNTEAFF.